This T cell receptor (beta chain) was documented in a study of neurological immune-mediated disorders (dated by TCRdb to about 2019). For the wider study: Among the roughly 35 multiple sclerosis patients, roughly 31 had relapsing-remitting MS and 3 had secondary progressive MS. Alongside PBMC samples, the set of 80 to 130 TCR-beta libraries contained longitudinal samples, technical triplicates, and paired CD4+ and CD8+ T-cell subsets that had been sorted. The cohort included about 70 subjects: some 14 with HAM/TSP, some 34 with multiple sclerosis, and roughly 20 healthy controls. Peripheral blood TCR-beta repertoires from HTLV-I-associated myelopathy (HAM/TSP) patients, multiple sclerosis patients and healthy controls were compared by UMI-based sequencing.

Broad study findings and their caveats: Repertoires from 18 of 34 MS patients were grouped by phylogenetic analysis into a cluster of related CDR3 sequences, suggesting a possible repertoire-level signature. TCR clonal expansion was greatest in HAM/TSP patients and smallest in MS patients, who ranked below even healthy controls. No identical CDR3 amino acid sequences were found to be shared among expanded clones across subjects, suggesting that TCR-beta repertoires were private in all groups. No association of the MS cluster with clinical or MRI features was observed, and the need for larger cohorts was stated by the authors.

cDNA synthesis used template-switch 5'RACE with a primer carrying a 10-nucleotide random unique molecular identifier tagging each TCR transcript. Every sequencing run yielded over 190 million TCR-beta sequences covering 15-18 subjects. The RNeasy kit was used to extract total RNA. The KAPA Real-time Library Amplification kit was used to amplify TCR-beta VDJ regions with primers for the TCR constant region and the 5'RACE anchor. A first PCR added sample indexes and Illumina adaptors, after which a second PCR increased the library yield. After Ampure bead purification, the roughly 650 bp TCR product was size-selected on a 2% E-gel SizeSelection system. Before pooling, library quality was checked on a Bioanalyzer, concentration was measured with Qubit, and libraries were quantified with the Kapa Library Quantification kit. An Illumina HiSeq 2500 was used to sequence the libraries paired-end at 2 x 150 bp. To increase sequence diversity, roughly 24-32% phiX was spiked into each library pool. Turning to the authors' computational methods: Quality-filtered reads were processed with the UMI-based MiGEC pipeline, which removed over 85% of raw TCR sequences during error correction. IMGT germline references were used for alignment of VDJ genes, and clonotypes were defined by a unique CDR3 amino acid sequence together with V-J genes. Clonal expansion, Shannon diversity and CDR3 relatedness (CalcPairwiseDistances, ClusterSamples) were evaluated with VDJtools, and phylogenetic trees were built with CLCbio workbench. Using coefficient-of-variation modelling across technical triplicates, the study counted a clone as expanded if it had at least 8 unique UMIs. TCRdb ran its own pipeline on the public reads, namely fastp trimming at Q25 and MiXCR clone calling, and kept in-frame beta chains. Merged by CDR3 protein, the rows form single entries marked with the most common genes and DNA. These V and J calls rely on TCRdb rather than the paper's analysis. The sample table contains 66,000 or so distinct CDR3 sequences; only one count was recorded for around 3.7% of them. The ten top clones hold about 3.5% of the sample.

Libraries from unsorted PBMCs were made from 2 million PBMCs kept in RNAlater at -80 degrees C until RNA extraction. Multiple sclerosis patients were enrolled in a US clinical protocol evaluating disease progression by magnetic resonance imaging. Peripheral blood was subjected to Ficoll-Hypaque density gradient centrifugation to isolate PBMCs, which were then cryopreserved in liquid nitrogen. The sample holds many counts of this clonotype. Its antigen is currently not known. No base quality information exists; no much larger clone differs at one position. CDR1 and CDR2, looked up from the germline V gene, are MGHRA and YSYEKL. The cysteine opens and the phenylalanine closes a CDR3 of 15 amino acids. Only CDR3 DNA is held: 45 bases, read in frame from base 1. The V end loses 0 bases and the J end loses 1 base, and a stretch of 10 bases separates them.

Sequencing was performed on PBMCs. The chain uses TRBV4-1 and TRBJ2-7, with the D gene not clear enough to name. The TCR originated in a man aged 35 to 55 with multiple sclerosis. At the DNA level, the sequence is TGCGCCAGCAGCCAAGAGTCGGCGAGGTCCTACGAGCAGTACTTC. It translates to CASSQESARSYEQYF.